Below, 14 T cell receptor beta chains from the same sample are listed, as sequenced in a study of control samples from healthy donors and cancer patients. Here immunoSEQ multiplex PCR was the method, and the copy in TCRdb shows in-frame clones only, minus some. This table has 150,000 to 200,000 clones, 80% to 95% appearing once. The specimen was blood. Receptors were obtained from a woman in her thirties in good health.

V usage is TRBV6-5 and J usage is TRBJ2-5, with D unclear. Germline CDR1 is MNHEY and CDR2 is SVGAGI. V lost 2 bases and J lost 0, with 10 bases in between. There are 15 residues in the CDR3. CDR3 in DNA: TGTGCCAGCAGTTACCTTATGGGGTACCAAGAGACCCAGTACTTC. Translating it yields CASSYLMGYQETQYF.

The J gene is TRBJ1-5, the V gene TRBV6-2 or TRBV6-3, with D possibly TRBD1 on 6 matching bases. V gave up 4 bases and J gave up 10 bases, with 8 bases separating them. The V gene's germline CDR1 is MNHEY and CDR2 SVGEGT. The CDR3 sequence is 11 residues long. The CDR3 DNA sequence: TGTGCCAGCAGTTCACAGGGACCCCAGCATTTT. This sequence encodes CASSSQGPQHF.

CDR3 in amino acids: CASTLTVSYEQYF. The CDR3 DNA is TGTGCCAGCACCTTGACAGTGTCCTACGAGCAGTACTTC. The J gene is TRBJ2-7, the V gene TRBV7-2; the D gene is possibly TRBD1 (5 bases). Germline V gene data show CDR1 as SGHTA and CDR2 as FQGNSA. This CDR3 contains 13 residues. V gave up 7 bases and J gave up 1 base, with 11 bases separating them.

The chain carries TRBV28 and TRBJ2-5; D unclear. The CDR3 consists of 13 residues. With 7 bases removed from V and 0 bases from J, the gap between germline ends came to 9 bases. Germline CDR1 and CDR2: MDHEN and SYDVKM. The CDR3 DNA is TGTGCCAGCACCTCGAGATACCAAGAGACCCAGTACTTC. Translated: CASTSRYQETQYF.

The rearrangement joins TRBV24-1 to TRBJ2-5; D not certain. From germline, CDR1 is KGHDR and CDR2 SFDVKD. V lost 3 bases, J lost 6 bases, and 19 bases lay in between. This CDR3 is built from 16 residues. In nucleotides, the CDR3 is TGTGCCACCAGTGATCCGGAATGGACGGGCGTGAAGACCCAGTACTTC. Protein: CATSDPEWTGVKTQYF.

The DNA for the CDR3 is TGCAGCGTTGGGACAGGGAATGAAAAACTGTTTTTT. Translated, it gives CSVGTGNEKLFF. The chain uses TRBV29-1 and TRBJ1-4, with 8 bases aligning to TRBD1. Trimming took 4 bases from V and 5 from J; bases not matched to a gene: 0. This CDR3 comprises 12 residues. In germline, CDR1 is SQVTM, CDR2 ANQGSEA.

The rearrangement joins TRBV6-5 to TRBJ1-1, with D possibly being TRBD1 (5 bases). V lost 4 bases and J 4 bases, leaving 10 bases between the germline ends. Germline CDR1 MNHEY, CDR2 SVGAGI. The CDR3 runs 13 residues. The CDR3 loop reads CASSFRETTEAFF. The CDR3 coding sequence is TGTGCCAGCAGTTTCAGGGAAACCACTGAAGCTTTCTTT.

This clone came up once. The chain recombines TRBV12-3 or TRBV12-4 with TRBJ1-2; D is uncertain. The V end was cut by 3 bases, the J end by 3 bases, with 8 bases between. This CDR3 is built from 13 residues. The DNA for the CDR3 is TGTGCCAGCAGTTTGGGCCTTCACTATGGCTACACCTTC. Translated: CASSLGLHYGYTF.

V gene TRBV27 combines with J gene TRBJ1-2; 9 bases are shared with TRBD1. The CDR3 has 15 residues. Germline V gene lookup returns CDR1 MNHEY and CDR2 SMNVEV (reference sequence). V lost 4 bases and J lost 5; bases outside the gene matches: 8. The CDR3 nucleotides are TGTGCCAGCAGTTCATTACAGGGGGCTGAATATGGCTACACCTTC. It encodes CASSSLQGAEYGYTF.

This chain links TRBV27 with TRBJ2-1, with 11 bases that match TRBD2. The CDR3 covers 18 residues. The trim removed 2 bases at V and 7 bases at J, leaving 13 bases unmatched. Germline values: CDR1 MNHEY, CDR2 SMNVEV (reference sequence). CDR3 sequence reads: CASSLLRMTSGVQNEQFF. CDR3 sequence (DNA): TGTGCCAGCAGTTTACTCAGGATGACTAGCGGGGTACAAAATGAGCAGTTCTTC.

DNA of the CDR3: TGTGCCAGCAGCTATTACGCCGGACGGAGCGAGACCCAGTACTTC. As protein: CASSYYAGRSETQYF. V gene TRBV7-2 combines with J gene TRBJ2-5; D is undetermined. Trimming removed 4 bases from V and 5 bases from J, with 17 bases in between. This CDR3 has 15 residues. The germline V gene has CDR1 SGHTA and CDR2 FQGNSA.

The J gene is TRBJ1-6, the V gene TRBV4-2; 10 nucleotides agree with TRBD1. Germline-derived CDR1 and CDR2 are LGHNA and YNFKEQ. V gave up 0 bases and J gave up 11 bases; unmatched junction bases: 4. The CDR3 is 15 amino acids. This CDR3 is CASSQEGQGFTPLHF. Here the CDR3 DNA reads TGTGCCAGCAGCCAAGAGGGACAGGGGTTCACACCCCTCCACTTT.

The CDR3 bases are TGTGCCAGCAGGGCACACAGGGATGGGAATGAAAAACTGTTTTTT. This translates into CASRAHRDGNEKLFF. The chain recombines TRBV2 with TRBJ1-4, with D tentatively TRBD1 (6 bases). V lost 6 bases, J lost 5 bases, and 16 bases lay in between. From germline, CDR1 is SNHLY and CDR2 FYNNEI. CDR3 length: 15 amino acids.

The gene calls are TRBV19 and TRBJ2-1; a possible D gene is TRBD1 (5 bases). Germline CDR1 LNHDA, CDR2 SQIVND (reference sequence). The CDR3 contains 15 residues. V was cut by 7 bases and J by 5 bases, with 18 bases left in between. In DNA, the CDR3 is TGTGCCAGTATGCCGTGGCAGGGCGTAAACAATGAGCAGTTCTTC. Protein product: CASMPWQGVNNEQFF.